A selection of T cell receptor beta chains follows, all from one sample in a study of OX40 agonist ivuxolimab in advanced cancers. The protocol was immunoSEQ multiplex PCR, while the TCRdb copy is restricted to in-frame clones and leaves out a portion. The sample includes about 22,000 clones, more than 80% of them seen just once. The sequencing here drew on CD4+ or CD8+ T cells sorted from blood, taken in a trial of the OX40 agonist ivuxolimab. The receptors originated from an adult with an advanced solid tumor such as melanoma, head and neck, liver or kidney cancer. Each CDR3 is given with its conserved first and last residue. The order of the fields is J gene, V gene, CDR3 protein.

>TRBJ2-7|TRBV16
CASSQGTPYEQYF
>TRBJ2-7|TRBV11-2
CASSSASGPQYEQYF
>TRBJ1-3|TRBV9
CASGGNTIYF
>TRBJ2-5|TRBV9
CASSPPGRRQETQYF
>TRBJ2-1|TRBV19
CASSIPSGNTYNEQFF
>TRBJ2-5|TRBV14
CASSPLAGDETQYF
>TRBJ1-1|TRBV4-3
CASSQVGGRAEAFF
>TRBJ1-5|TRBV28
CASSSTGTVSNQPQHF
>TRBJ1-1|TRBV29-1
CSVQVGEAFF
>TRBJ1-1|TRBV4-2
CASSQDEGIFTEAFF
>TRBJ2-7|TRBV28
CASSASRSFYEQYF